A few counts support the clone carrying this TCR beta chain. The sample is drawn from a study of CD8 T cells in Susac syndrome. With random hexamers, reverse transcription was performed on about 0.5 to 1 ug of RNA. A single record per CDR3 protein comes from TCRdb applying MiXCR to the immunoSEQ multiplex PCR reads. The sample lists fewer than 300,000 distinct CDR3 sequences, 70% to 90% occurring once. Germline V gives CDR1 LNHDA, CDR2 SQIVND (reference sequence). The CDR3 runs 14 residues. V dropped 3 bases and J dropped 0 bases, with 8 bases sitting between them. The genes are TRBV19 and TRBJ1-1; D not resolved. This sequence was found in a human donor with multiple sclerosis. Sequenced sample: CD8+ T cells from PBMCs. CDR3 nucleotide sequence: TGTGCCAGTAGTATTAGAGAGATGAACACTGAAGCTTTCTTT. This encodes CASSIREMNTEAFF.